This T cell receptor (beta chain) derives from a study of blood T cell repertoires in COVID-19. In the study overall: Spain, Italy and the United States supplied samples that represented acute and convalescent COVID-19.

CDR3 size: 17 residues. V lost 3 bases, J lost 6 bases, and 14 bases stayed unmatched. Germline CDR1 reads SGHRS; CDR2 reads YFSETQ. Authors' data handling: Reference gene primer amplification in the assay estimated nucleated cell counts. Assay: immunoSEQ multiplex PCR; the TCRdb copy retains only in-frame clones and omits some. D and trimming come from the DNA, and the V and J calls and clone size come from that table. This table has 150,000 to 250,000 clones, 85% to 95% appearing once. During active infection, Seattle patients enrolled and were then monitored through disease. Sequenced sample: peripheral blood. This TCR was sampled from a man aged 25 to 40 with COVID-19, enrolled during active disease. The V and J genes are TRBV5-1 and TRBJ2-7; TRBD1 agrees at 11 bases. CDR3 residues: CASSWDRGDPYSGEQYF. The CDR3 DNA reads TGCGCCAGCAGCTGGGACAGGGGGGACCCTTATAGTGGCGAGCAGTACTTC.